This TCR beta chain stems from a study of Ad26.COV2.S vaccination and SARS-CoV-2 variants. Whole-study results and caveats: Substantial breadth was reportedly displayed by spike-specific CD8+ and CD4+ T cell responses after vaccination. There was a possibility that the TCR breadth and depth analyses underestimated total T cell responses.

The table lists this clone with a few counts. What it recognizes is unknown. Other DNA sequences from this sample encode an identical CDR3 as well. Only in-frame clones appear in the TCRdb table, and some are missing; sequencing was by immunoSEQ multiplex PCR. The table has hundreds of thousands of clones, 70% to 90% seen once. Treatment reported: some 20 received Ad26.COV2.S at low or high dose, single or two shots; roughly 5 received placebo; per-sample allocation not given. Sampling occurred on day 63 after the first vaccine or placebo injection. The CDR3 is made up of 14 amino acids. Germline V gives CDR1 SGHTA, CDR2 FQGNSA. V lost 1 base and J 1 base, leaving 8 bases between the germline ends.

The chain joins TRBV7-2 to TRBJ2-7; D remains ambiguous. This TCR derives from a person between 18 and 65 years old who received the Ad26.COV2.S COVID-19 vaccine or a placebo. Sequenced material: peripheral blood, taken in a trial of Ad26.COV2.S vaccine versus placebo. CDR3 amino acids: CASSLGPNSYEQYF. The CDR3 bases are TGTGCCAGCAGCTTAGGGCCCAATTCCTACGAGCAGTACTTC. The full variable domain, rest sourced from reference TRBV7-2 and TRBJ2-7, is GAGVSQSPSNKVTEKGKDVELRCDPISGHTALYWYRQSLGQGLEFLIYFQGNSAPDKSGLPSDRFSAERTGGSVSTLTIQRTQQEDSAVYLCASSLGPNSYEQYFGPGTRLTVT.